Listed here is a single T cell receptor (beta chain). The sample holds a few counts of this clonotype. There is no known antigen for this receptor. No per-base quality is available; no much larger clone lies one base away. TCRdb lists the instrument as Illumina HiSeq 1500. TCRdb reprocessed the public reads (quality trimming at Q25 with fastp, clone calling with MiXCR) and kept in-frame beta chains. Every distinct CDR3 protein forms one entry, paired with its most common genes and DNA. The sample records about 900,000 distinct CDR3 sequences, roughly a third of which are singletons. The ten largest clones take up roughly 13% of the sample. Read against the paper, the sample's treatment or condition label means: in vitro stimulation with specific CMV peptide epitopes to enrich CMV-specific T cells. This record belongs to a study of T cell repertoires in cytomegalovirus infection (dated by TCRdb to the late 2010s). About the investigation overall: Recently identified HLA-C-restricted CMV epitopes, whose presentation resists viral immunomodulation, were targeted by peptide stimulations together with well-studied HLA-B-restricted epitopes. Donor HLA type was relevant to the analysis, as public TCR beta signatures indicated carriage of CMV infection together with the matching HLA type. Study-wide findings and limitations: The ex vivo response was dominated by HLA-C-restricted CMV-specific TCR beta clonotypes, and the single most frequent clonotype in two of eight donors was supplied by these HLA-C-restricted clonotypes. Carriers of CMV infection plus the relevant HLA type were discriminated by the cumulative frequency of public TCR beta family members in the study cohort and in an independent approximately 360-donor cohort.

Inclusive of the bounding cysteine and phenylalanine, the CDR3 is 16 residues long. The CDR3 DNA has 48 bases and is translated from base 1. V has 5 bases trimmed and J has 6 bases trimmed; junction bases matching no gene number 8. According to the germline V gene, CDR1 reads SGHAT and CDR2 reads FQNNGV. This sample comprised cultured CD8+ T cells from PBMCs, obtained from culture after CMV antigen stimulation. The sequence links TRBV11-2 to TRBJ2-3; 13 bases in between match TRBD2. This TCR was sampled from a human donor in good health (CMV status not recorded). Some clones in this sample may be carry-over from other donors' samples. The CDR3 protein: CASSRRTSGGPDTQYF. The DNA sequence is given as TGTGCCAGCAGCCGGCGGACTAGCGGGGGCCCTGATACGCAGTATTTT.